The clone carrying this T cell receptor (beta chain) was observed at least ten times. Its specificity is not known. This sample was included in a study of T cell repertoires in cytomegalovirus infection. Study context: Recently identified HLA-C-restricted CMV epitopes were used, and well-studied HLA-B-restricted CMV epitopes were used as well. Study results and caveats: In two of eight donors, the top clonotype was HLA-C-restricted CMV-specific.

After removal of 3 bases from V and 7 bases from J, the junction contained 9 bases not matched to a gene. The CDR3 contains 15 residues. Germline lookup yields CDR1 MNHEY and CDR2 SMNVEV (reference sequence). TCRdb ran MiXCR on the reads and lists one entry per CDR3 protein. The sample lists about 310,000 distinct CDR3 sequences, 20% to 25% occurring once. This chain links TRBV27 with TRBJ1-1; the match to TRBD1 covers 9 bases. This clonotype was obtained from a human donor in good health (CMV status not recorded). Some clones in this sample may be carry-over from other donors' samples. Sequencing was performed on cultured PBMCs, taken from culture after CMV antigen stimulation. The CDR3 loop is CASSLSGTGSYEAFF. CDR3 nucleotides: TGTGCCAGCAGTTTGTCCGGGACAGGGTCCTATGAAGCTTTCTTT.